This T cell receptor (beta chain) is from a study of T-cell reconstitution after alpha-beta-depleted transplantation in children. Germline CDR1 and CDR2: MDHEN and SYDVKM. The CDR3 contains 15 residues. V lost 6 bases, J lost 4 bases, and 12 bases stayed unmatched. This clonotype was seen a handful of times. As it was prepared, the TCRbeta library received unique molecular identifiers. TCRdb re-called the PCR reads through MiXCR, storing one row per CDR3 protein. The profile covers 440,000 or so distinct CDR3 sequences, with around two fifths appearing a single time and around a quarter taken by the ten largest.

The TCR comes from a girl aged 2-10 years with aplastic anemia, due to receive a stem cell transplant. Sequenced here: PBMCs, sampled before TCRalphabeta/CD19-depleted stem cell transplant. The chain is built from TRBV28 and TRBJ2-7, with 7 nucleotides matching TRBD1. CDR3 in amino acids: CASSLDRAVAYEQYF. CDR3 DNA: TGTGCCAGCAGCCTAGACAGGGCCGTAGCATACGAGCAGTACTTC.